The 24 T cell receptor beta chains listed next were all sequenced from one sample in a study of T cells expressing NK-cell markers. TCRdb re-called the 5' RACE reads; every CDR3 protein appears as one record, without DNA. The clone table shows hundreds of thousands of distinct CDR3 sequences, with the ten largest holding around 5.2%. Sequencing was carried out using blood T cells: a sorted CD56 or NKG2C T cell subset, CD4+ or CD8+ T cells, or bulk PBMC T cells (not recorded which). These receptors all stem from a man aged 18-69 years in good health.

The chain employs TRBV5-6 and TRBJ2-2. The CDR3 is 14 amino acids. Germline V gene sequence: CDR1 SGHDT, CDR2 YYEEEE. CDR3 loop: CASASERRSGELFF.

The chain employs TRBV7-6 and TRBJ2-7. Looked up from germline, CDR1 is SGHVS and CDR2 is FNYEAQ. This CDR3 has 13 amino acids. The CDR3 here is CASSLGPPYEQYF. Supplemented by reference TRBV7-6 and TRBJ2-7, the full variable domain reads GAGVSQSPRYKVTKRGQDVALRCDPISGHVSLYWYRQALGQGPEFLTYFNYEAQQDKSGLPNDRFSAERPEGSISTLTIQRTEQRDSAMYRCASSLGPPYEQYFGPGTRLTVT.

The V and J genes are TRBV7-9 and TRBJ1-1; the TCRdb D gene call, TRBD1, has no DNA to confirm it. The CDR3 runs 17 residues. Germline values: CDR1 SEHNR, CDR2 FQNEAQ (reference sequence). CDR3 residues: CASSRRPQGRLNTEAFF.

This chain uses TRBV12-3 or TRBV12-4 with TRBJ2-2; TCRdb proposes TRBD2, but this gene call is untestable without DNA. The CDR3 has 16 residues. The CDR3 here is CASSLMSGGATGELFF.

The chain uses TRBV12-3 or TRBV12-4 and TRBJ1-2; TCRdb outputs TRBD1, but without DNA this stays unchecked. The CDR3 has 13 residues. CDR3 sequence reads: CASSPGQYYGYTF.

CDR3 in amino acids: CASSRVRGGTGSYEQYF. The J gene is TRBJ2-7, the V gene TRBV14; TCRdb proposes TRBD1, but this gene call is untestable without DNA. The CDR3 spans 17 residues. CDR1 is SGHDN and CDR2 is FVKESK in the germline V gene.

The chain links TRBV9 to TRBJ2-3; TCRdb returns TRBD2, unconfirmable since there is no DNA. The CDR3 loop spans 17 amino acids. Germline lookup yields CDR1 SGDLS and CDR2 YYNGEE. The CDR3: CASSVAPGTSGADTQYF.

V and J are TRBV20-1 and TRBJ2-1; TCRdb's D call, TRBD1, is unchecked because there is no DNA. The germline gives CDR1 DFQATT, CDR2 SNEGSKA (reference sequence). The CDR3 contains 14 residues. Here the CDR3 reads CSAPLFKPPHEQFF.

This sequence joins TRBV6-1 and TRBJ2-5; TCRdb outputs TRBD1, but without DNA this stays unchecked. Per germline, CDR1 MNHNS and CDR2 SASEGT. The CDR3 runs to 16 residues. CDR3 sequence reads: CASNRSPMGGSETQYF.

The V and J genes are TRBV7-9 and TRBJ2-6; TCRdb calls TRBD1, which cannot be checked without DNA. Per the germline V gene, CDR1 is SEHNR and CDR2 is FQNEAQ (reference sequence). The CDR3 runs to 16 residues. CDR3 sequence: CASSSNRGPGANVLTF.

J is TRBJ2-1 and V is TRBV7-3. The CDR3 spans 15 residues. From germline, CDR1 is SGHTA and CDR2 FQGTGA. CDR3 region: CASRLTVNSYNEQFF. Filled out from reference TRBV7-3 and TRBJ2-1, the complete variable domain reads GAGVSQTPSNKVTEKGKYVELRCDPISGHTALYWYRQSLGQGPEFLIYFQGTGAADDSGLPNDRFFAVRPEGSVSTLKIQRTERGDSAVYLCASRLTVNSYNEQFFGPGTRLTVL.

The V and J genes are TRBV7-2 and TRBJ1-2. The CDR3 totals 15 residues. Per the germline V gene, CDR1 is SGHTA and CDR2 is FQGNSA. The CDR3 reads CASSLARGLGYGYTF.

This chain connects TRBV7-7 to TRBJ2-5; the D gene TCRdb calls, TRBD1, cannot be checked with no DNA. CDR3 size: 14 residues. Germline V gene lookup returns CDR1 SSHAT and CDR2 FNYEAQ (reference sequence). CDR3 in amino acids: CASSPSGLGETQYF. The full variable domain, completed using reference TRBV7-7 and TRBJ2-5, is GAGVSQSPRYKVTKRGQDVTLRCDPISSHATLYWYQQALGQGPEFLTYFNYEAQPDKSGLPSDRFSAERPEGSISTLTIQRTEQRDSAMYRCASSPSGLGETQYFGPGTRLLVL.

This rearrangement joins TRBV28 to TRBJ2-5. Germline CDR1 MDHEN, CDR2 SYDVKM. The CDR3 covers 12 residues. This chain's CDR3 is CASRTVKETQYF.

The gene calls are TRBV19 and TRBJ2-3; the D call from TCRdb, TRBD1, cannot be confirmed without DNA. The CDR3 length is 13 residues. Germline lookup yields CDR1 LNHDA and CDR2 SQIVND (reference sequence). The CDR3 loop reads CASLGQSTDTQYF.

V and J are TRBV4-2 and TRBJ1-5. CDR3 size: 13 residues. Germline loops: CDR1 LGHNA, CDR2 YNFKEQ. The CDR3 loop is CASSQDWSQPQHF.

The V call is TRBV12-3 or TRBV12-4, the J call TRBJ2-5; TCRdb selects TRBD2, and the lack of DNA leaves this call unchecked. CDR3 length: 13 residues. CDR3 protein: CASSQGLRLPQYF.

The chain links TRBV4-2 to TRBJ2-7; TCRdb names TRBD1, which stays unverified in the absence of DNA. The CDR3 extends over 13 amino acids. CDR1 is LGHNA, CDR2 YNFKEQ, per germline. CDR3 loop: CASSSPPGGEQYF.

J is TRBJ1-5 and V is TRBV20-1; checking the TCRdb D call of TRBD1 is not possible without DNA. CDR3 length equals 16 residues. CDR1 is DFQATT, CDR2 SNEGSKA, per germline (reference sequence). This CDR3 is CSARDLRQGHNQPQHF.

This chain uses TRBV6-5 with TRBJ2-5; TCRdb's D call, TRBD1, is unchecked because there is no DNA. Per the germline V gene, CDR1 is MNHEY and CDR2 is SVGAGI. This CDR3 has 18 residues. CDR3 protein: CASSGNPAGGAPQETQYF.

The chain combines TRBV28 with TRBJ2-4; checking the TCRdb D call of TRBD1 is not possible without DNA. The CDR3 totals 14 residues. CDR1 is MDHEN and CDR2 is SYDVKM in the germline V gene. The CDR3 here is CASSRPGTKNIQYF.

The chain recombines TRBV4-1 with TRBJ2-5. Germline CDR1 and CDR2: MGHRA and YSYEKL. This CDR3 spans 14 amino acids. This CDR3 is CASSQDSAQETQYF.

The rearrangement uses TRBV6-2 or TRBV6-3 and TRBJ2-7; TCRdb picks TRBD2, but there is no DNA to check that call. CDR1 MNHEY and CDR2 SVGEGT come from the germline V gene. This CDR3 spans 17 amino acids. The CDR3 sequence is CASSFRTSGLSSYEQYF.

This chain joins TRBV7-3 and TRBJ1-5; TCRdb gives TRBD1 as the D gene, but with no DNA this cannot be confirmed. The CDR3 covers 15 residues. Germline V lookup: CDR1 SGHTA, CDR2 FQGTGA. CDR3 loop: CASSRGGTAYQPQHF.